Shown below are 9 T cell receptor beta chains from a single sample sequenced in a study of blood T cell repertoires in COVID-19 (dated by TCRdb to about 2020). Receptor libraries were prepared by the immunoSEQ multiplex PCR assay. TCRdb re-hosts the immuneACCESS table, in-frame sequences only. Its copies lack some clones; in the studies checked, an unresolved V gene accounts for under half of them, and the cause for the rest is not known. A total of 300,000 to 400,000 clones appear in this sample, around 91% of them only once. 3% to 4% of the sample rests with the top ten. Sequencing used peripheral blood. Receptors originate from a young woman who had recovered from COVID-19.

The chain is built from TRBV4-3 and TRBJ2-3; 11 bases agree with TRBD2. The junction had 2 bases not matched to a gene; V was cut back by 1 base and J by 2 bases. Per germline, CDR1 LGHNA and CDR2 YSLEER. This CDR3 has 16 residues. The CDR3 DNA is TGCGCCAGCAGCCAAGGGACTAGCGGGTACACAGATACGCAGTATTTT. Residues: CASSQGTSGYTDTQYF.

The J gene is TRBJ2-1, the V gene TRBV3-1 (or the pseudogene TRBV3-2), with D perhaps matching TRBD1 (6 bases). V dropped 6 bases and J dropped 1 base, with 16 bases sitting between them. This CDR3 spans 16 amino acids. CDR1 LGHDT and CDR2 YNNKEL come from the germline V gene (reference sequence). The CDR3 sequence: CASSPPRGGSYNEQFF. DNA of the CDR3: TGTGCCAGCAGTCCCCCGCGAGGGGGTTCCTACAATGAGCAGTTCTTC.

V usage is TRBV4-1 and J usage is TRBJ2-5; TRBD2 is a possible D gene (5 bases). CDR1 is MGHRA, CDR2 YSYEKL, per germline. The CDR3 totals 16 residues. The V end was cut by 0 bases, the J end by 5 bases, with 16 bases between. The CDR3 loop reads CASSQDTGYPGETQYF. The CDR3 DNA reads TGCGCCAGCAGCCAAGATACGGGATACCCCGGGGAGACCCAGTACTTC.

In this sample, this clone turned up a few times. The chain recombines TRBV27 with TRBJ2-2, with D possibly TRBD2 on 6 matching bases. The V end lost 6 bases, the J end lost 5 bases, and 7 bases lay between the germline ends. Germline CDR1 MNHEY, CDR2 SMNVEV (reference sequence). The CDR3 spans 12 residues. In nucleotides, the CDR3 is TGTGCCAGCAGGGCGGGAACCGGGGAGCTGTTTTTT. Its translation: CASRAGTGELFF.

The V and J genes are TRBV7-2 and TRBJ2-1; D perhaps matches TRBD2 (6 bases). Trimming shortened V by 1 base and J by 2 bases, and 12 bases separated the two germline ends. The CDR3 runs 16 residues. Germline V gene data show CDR1 as SGHTA and CDR2 as FQGNSA. CDR3 sequence: CASSLVGAGTYNEQFF. CDR3 sequence (DNA): TGTGCCAGCAGCTTAGTCGGGGCGGGAACCTACAATGAGCAGTTCTTC.

This rearrangement joins TRBV12-5 to TRBJ1-4; D gene ambiguous. Trimming took off 0 bases at V and 6 bases at J, with 20 bases between the two ends. The CDR3 length is 18 residues. The germline gives CDR1 LGHNT, CDR2 FRNRAP. CDR3 loop: CASGLVLRTSRRDEKLFF. The CDR3 DNA is TGTGCTAGTGGTTTGGTACTTCGAACTAGCCGGCGCGATGAAAAACTGTTTTTT.

The rearrangement links TRBV12-3 or TRBV12-4 to TRBJ2-5; D gene unclear. The CDR3 consists of 11 residues. The V gene lost 5 bases and the J gene lost 3 bases, with 4 bases spanning the gap. CDR3 in amino acids: CASSLKETQYF. CDR3 DNA: TGTGCCAGCAGTCTTAAAGAGACCCAGTACTTC.

The CDR3, as DNA: TGTGCCAGCTCACCACTCGGCGTTAGGGGCCCTAACTATGGCTACACCTTC. Translating gives CASSPLGVRGPNYGYTF. The chain has TRBV18 and TRBJ1-2; a possible D gene is TRBD1 (5 bases). This CDR3 has 17 residues. Germline V gene lookup returns CDR1 KGHSH and CDR2 LQKENI. V was shortened by 1 base and J by 0 bases, with 15 bases between the two germline ends.

This clone was recorded only once. The V call is TRBV7-8, the J call TRBJ1-5; D not certain. Trimming cost V 1 base and J 2 bases, with 12 bases left between them. Germline values: CDR1 SGHVS, CDR2 FQNEAQ. CDR3 length: 16 amino acids. CDR3: CASSLDSGSGNQPQHF. CDR3 nucleotide sequence: TGTGCCAGCAGCTTAGATTCGGGGTCAGGCAATCAGCCCCAGCATTTT. Supplemented by reference TRBV7-8 and TRBJ1-5, the full variable domain reads GAGVSQSPRYKVAKRGQDVALRCDPISGHVSLFWYQQALGQGPEFLTYFQNEAQLDKSGLPSDRFFAERPEGSVSTLKIQRTQQEDSAVYLCASSLDSGSGNQPQHFGDGTRLSIL.